This T cell receptor (beta chain) was captured by sequencing in a study of CXCR3-negative and CXCR3-positive naive CD8 T cells. Overall study context: Every library held about 1.5 +/- 0.3 million TRB reads, and the total came to approximately 140 million. Study-level points and caveats: Comparison of naive CXCR3-negative and CXCR3-positive cells revealed similar TRBV-TRBJ usage, while memory cells differed. Comparably high diversity marked both naive subsets, whereas memory CD8+ cells had much lower diversity.

Libraries of TRB cDNA were made by 5' RACE and carried UMIs. TCRdb reprocessed the 5' RACE reads; each CDR3 protein has one entry and no DNA is given. This specimen shows around 48,000 distinct CDR3 sequences; the ten leading clones hold 15%. There are 14 residues in the CDR3. Germline CDR1 is SGHAT and CDR2 is FQNNGV. On this clonotype: The target antigen is unknown.

Sample: memory CD8+ T cells from blood. The chain links TRBV11-2 to TRBJ1-1; TCRdb's D call of TRBD1 is untestable without DNA. This clonotype was obtained from a human donor in good health. Some clones in this sample may be carry-over from other donors' samples. CDR3 region: CASSLIGKGTEAFF.